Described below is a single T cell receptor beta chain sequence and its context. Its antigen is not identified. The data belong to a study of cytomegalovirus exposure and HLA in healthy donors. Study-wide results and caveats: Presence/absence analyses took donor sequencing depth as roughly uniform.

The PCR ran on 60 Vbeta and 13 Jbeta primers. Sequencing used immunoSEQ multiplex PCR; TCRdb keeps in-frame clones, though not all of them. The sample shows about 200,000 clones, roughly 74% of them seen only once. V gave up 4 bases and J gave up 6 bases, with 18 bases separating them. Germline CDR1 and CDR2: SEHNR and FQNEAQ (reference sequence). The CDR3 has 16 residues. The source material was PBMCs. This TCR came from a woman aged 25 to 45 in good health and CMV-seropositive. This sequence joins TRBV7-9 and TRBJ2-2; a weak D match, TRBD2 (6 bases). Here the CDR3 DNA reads TGTGCCAGCAGCTACGGGGGTCGGTCAATGGCCGGGGAGCTGTTTTTT. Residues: CASSYGGRSMAGELFF.